This T cell receptor beta chain stems from a study of cytomegalovirus exposure and HLA in healthy donors. Worth noting for this clone: Its antigen is unknown.

This CDR3 comprises 16 residues. Losses at the gene ends were 5 bases for V and 0 bases for J; bases not matched to a gene: 3. In germline, CDR1 is SGHVS, CDR2 FNYEAQ. PCR involved 60 Vbeta and 13 Jbeta primers. Generated by immunoSEQ multiplex PCR, the TCRdb table keeps only in-frame clones and is missing some. Of some 150,000 clones in the sample, about 75% were seen once. Study-wide points: Apart from CMV serostatus, no immune exposure information was available. Reports credit the classifier with highly specific, highly sensitive diagnosis of cytomegalovirus status.

The clonotype originates from a male donor in good health and CMV-seronegative. The material sequenced was PBMCs. The chain joins TRBV7-6 to TRBJ2-3; 12 bases map to TRBD2. Here the CDR3 reads CASSPGLAGSTDTQYF. The CDR3 DNA is TGTGCCAGCAGCCCCGGACTAGCGGGAAGCACAGATACGCAGTATTTT. Combining the CDR3 with reference TRBV7-6 and TRBJ2-3 gives the whole variable domain GAGVSQSPRYKVTKRGQDVALRCDPISGHVSLYWYRQALGQGPEFLTYFNYEAQQDKSGLPNDRFSAERPEGSISTLTIQRTEQRDSAMYRCASSPGLAGSTDTQYFGPGTRLTVL.